Included here is one T cell receptor beta chain sequence, with context. Thawed, overnight-rested PBMC were stained with GMM-loaded CD1B tetramer, viability dye and anti-CD3, then sorted. The CD1B tetramers carried C32 glucose monomycolate purified from Rhodococcus equi. Tetramer-sorted PBMC had been CD14 monocyte-depleted before freezing. Sequencing of TCR-alpha and TCR-beta chains was unpaired. Assay used: immunoSEQ multiplex PCR; TCRdb lists only in-frame clones, some missing. The sample shows tens of thousands of clones, just over 90% of them seen only once. The data originate from a study of T cells in tuberculosis. Study-level points and caveats: The stringent gate may have excluded weak CD1B-GMM tetramer binders.

CDR1 is SGHVS and CDR2 is FNYEAQ in the germline V gene. The V segment lost 8 bases and the J segment 2 bases; nucleotides outside the gene matches: 10. The CDR3 extends over 16 amino acids. Sequences were obtained from CD1b-GMM tetramer-negative cells sorted from PBMCs. This rearrangement joins TRBV7-6 to TRBJ2-2, with TRBD2 matching 8 bases. This TCR came from an adult woman with latent tuberculosis. This CDR3 reads CASHRLRGANTGELFF. The CDR3 coding sequence is TGTGCCAGCCACCGACTGCGGGGGGCCAACACCGGGGAGCTGTTTTTT. The whole variable domain, remainder taken from reference TRBV7-6 and TRBJ2-2, is GAGVSQSPRYKVTKRGQDVALRCDPISGHVSLYWYRQALGQGPEFLTYFNYEAQQDKSGLPNDRFSAERPEGSISTLTIQRTEQRDSAMYRCASHRLRGANTGELFFGEGSRLTVL.